This T cell receptor (beta chain) derives from a study of T cells in Graves' hyperthyroidism and ophthalmopathy. V lost 9 bases, J lost 5 bases, and 17 bases lay in between. Looked up from germline, CDR1 is MNHEY and CDR2 is SVGAGI. This CDR3 region has 14 residues. Amplified TCR beta CDR3 regions came from RNA transcripts. HTBI primers drove first-round RT-PCR of the TCR CDR3. From the multiplex PCR reads, TCRdb called clonotypes with MiXCR, one entry per CDR3 protein. The sample has about 570,000 distinct CDR3 sequences; roughly 50% are singletons. The TCR sequence derives from an adult woman with Graves' disease, either hyperthyroidism or ophthalmopathy (not recorded which). The V call is TRBV6-5, the J call TRBJ1-5; a weak D match, TRBD1 (6 bases). Sequencing input: peripheral blood or thyroid tissue (not recorded which). CDR3 nucleotides: TGTGCCAGTAGGTTGGGGGGGGCCTATCAGCCCCAGCATTTT. Translation: CASRLGGAYQPQHF.